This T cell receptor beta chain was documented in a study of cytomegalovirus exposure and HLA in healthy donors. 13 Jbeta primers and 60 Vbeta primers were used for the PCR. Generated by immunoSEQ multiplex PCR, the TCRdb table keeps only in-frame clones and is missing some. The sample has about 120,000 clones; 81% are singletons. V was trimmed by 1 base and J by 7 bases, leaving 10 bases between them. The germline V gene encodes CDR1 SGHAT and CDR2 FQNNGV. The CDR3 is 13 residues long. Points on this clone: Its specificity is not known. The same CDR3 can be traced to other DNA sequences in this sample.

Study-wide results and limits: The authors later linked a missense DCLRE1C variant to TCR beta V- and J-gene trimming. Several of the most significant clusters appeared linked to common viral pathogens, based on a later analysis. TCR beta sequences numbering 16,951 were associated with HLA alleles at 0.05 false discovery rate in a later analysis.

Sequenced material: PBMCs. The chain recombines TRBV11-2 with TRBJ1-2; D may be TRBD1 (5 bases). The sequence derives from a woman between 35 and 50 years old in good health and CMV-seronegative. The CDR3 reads CASSLAGSRGYTF. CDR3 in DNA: TGTGCCAGCAGCTTAGCAGGGTCTCGTGGCTACACCTTC.